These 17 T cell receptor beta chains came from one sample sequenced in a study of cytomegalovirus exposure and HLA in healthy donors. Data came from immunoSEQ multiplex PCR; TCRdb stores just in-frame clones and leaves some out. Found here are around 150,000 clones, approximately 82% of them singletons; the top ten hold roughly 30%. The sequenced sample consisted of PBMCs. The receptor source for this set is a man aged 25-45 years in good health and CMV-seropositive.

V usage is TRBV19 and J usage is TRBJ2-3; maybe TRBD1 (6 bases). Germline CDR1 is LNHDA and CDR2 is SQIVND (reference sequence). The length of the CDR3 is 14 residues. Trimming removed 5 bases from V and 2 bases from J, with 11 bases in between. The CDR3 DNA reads TGTGCCAGTAGTGGCAGGGGCTTCACAGATACGCAGTATTTT. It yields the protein CASSGRGFTDTQYF.

CDR3 amino acids: CASSVESGGTGELFF. In DNA, the CDR3 is TGTGCCAGCAGCGTAGAAAGCGGGGGTACCGGGGAGCTGTTTTTT. This chain links TRBV9 with TRBJ2-2, with 8 positions matching TRBD2. Germline loops: CDR1 SGDLS, CDR2 YYNGEE. The CDR3 is 15 amino acids. The J segment lost 5 bases and the V segment lost 0 bases, leaving 3 bases of the junction unmatched.

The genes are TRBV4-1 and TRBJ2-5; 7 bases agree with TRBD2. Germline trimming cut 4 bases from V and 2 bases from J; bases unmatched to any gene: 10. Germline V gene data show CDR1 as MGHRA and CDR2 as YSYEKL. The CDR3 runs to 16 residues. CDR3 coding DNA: TGCGCCAGCAGCCTTGGGCCACTAGCGCCTCAAGAGACCCAGTACTTC. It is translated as CASSLGPLAPQETQYF.

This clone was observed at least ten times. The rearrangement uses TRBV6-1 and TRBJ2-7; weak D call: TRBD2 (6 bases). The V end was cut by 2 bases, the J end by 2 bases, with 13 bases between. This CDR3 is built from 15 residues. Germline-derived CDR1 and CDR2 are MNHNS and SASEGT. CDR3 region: CASSEKTAGPYEQYF. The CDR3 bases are TGTGCCAGCAGTGAAAAAACAGCGGGCCCCTACGAGCAGTACTTC.

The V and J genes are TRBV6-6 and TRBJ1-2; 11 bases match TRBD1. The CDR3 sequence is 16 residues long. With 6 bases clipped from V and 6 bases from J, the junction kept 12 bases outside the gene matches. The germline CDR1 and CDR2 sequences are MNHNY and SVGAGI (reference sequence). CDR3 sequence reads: CASSPPGQGVNNGYTF. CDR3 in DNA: TGTGCCAGCAGCCCTCCGGGACAGGGGGTGAATAATGGCTACACCTTC.

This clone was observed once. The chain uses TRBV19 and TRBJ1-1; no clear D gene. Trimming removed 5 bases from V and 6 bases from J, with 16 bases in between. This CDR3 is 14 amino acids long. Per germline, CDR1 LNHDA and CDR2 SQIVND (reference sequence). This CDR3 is CASSYDIGIAEAFF. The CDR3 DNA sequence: TGTGCCAGTAGTTACGACATTGGTATCGCTGAAGCTTTCTTT. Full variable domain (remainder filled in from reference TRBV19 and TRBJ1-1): DGGITQSPKYLFRKEGQNVTLSCEQNLNHDAMYWYRQDPGQGLRLIYYSQIVNDFQKGDIAEGYSVSREKKESFPLTVTSAQKNPTAFYLCASSYDIGIAEAFFGQGTRLTVV.

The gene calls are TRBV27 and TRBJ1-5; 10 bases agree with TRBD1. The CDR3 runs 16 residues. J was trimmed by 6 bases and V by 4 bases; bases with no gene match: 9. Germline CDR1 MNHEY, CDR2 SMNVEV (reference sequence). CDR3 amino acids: CASSSQDRGEGQPQHF. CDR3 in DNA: TGTGCCAGCAGTTCTCAGGACAGGGGGGAGGGTCAGCCCCAGCATTTT.

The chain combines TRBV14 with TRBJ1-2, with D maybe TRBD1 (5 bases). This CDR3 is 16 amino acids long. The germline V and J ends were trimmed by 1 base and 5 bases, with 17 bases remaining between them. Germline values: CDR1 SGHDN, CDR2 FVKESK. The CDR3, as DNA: TGTGCCAGCAGCCAAGTCAGGGCAGGCCTGGGGTATGGCTACACCTTC. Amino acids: CASSQVRAGLGYGYTF.

The CDR3 coding sequence is TGTGCCAGCAGCTTATCACCACTAGCATATCAAGAGACCCAGTACTTC. Its translation is CASSLSPLAYQETQYF. The rearrangement uses TRBV11-2 and TRBJ2-5; D might be TRBD2 (6 bases). Per germline, CDR1 SGHAT and CDR2 FQNNGV. Trimming removed 2 bases at V and 2 bases at J, with 15 bases between. The CDR3 runs to 16 residues.

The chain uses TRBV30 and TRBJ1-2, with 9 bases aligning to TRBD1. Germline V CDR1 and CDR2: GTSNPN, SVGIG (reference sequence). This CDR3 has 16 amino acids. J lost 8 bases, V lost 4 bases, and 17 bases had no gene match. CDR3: CAWTMAGGQGYAGYTF. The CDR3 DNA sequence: TGTGCCTGGACAATGGCGGGGGGACAGGGATACGCGGGCTACACCTTC.

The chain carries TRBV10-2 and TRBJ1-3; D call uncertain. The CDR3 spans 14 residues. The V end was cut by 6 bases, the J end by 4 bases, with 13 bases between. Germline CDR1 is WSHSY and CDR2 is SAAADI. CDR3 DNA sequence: TGCGCCAGCAGAGACCGGGGTGGCGGAAACACCATATATTTT. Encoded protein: CASRDRGGGNTIYF.

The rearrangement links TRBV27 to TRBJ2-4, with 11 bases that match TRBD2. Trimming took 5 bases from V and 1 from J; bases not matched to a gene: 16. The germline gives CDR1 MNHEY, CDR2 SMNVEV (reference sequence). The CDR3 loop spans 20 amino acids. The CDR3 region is CASSPYLGLAGGGAKNIQYF. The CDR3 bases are TGTGCCAGCAGTCCTTACTTGGGGCTAGCGGGAGGTGGCGCCAAAAACATTCAGTACTTC.

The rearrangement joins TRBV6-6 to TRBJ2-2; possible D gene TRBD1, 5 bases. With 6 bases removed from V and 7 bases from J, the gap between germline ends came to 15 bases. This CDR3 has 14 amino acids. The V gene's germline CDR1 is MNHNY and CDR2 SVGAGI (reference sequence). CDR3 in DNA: TGTGCCAGCAGGGACACCTTTTCAAGCGGGGAGCTGTTTTTT. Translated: CASRDTFSSGELFF.

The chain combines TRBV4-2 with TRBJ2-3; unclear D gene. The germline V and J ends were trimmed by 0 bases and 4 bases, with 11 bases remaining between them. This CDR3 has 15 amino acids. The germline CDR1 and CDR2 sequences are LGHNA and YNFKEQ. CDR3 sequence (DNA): TGTGCCAGCAGCCAAGAAACGGGTGGGTCAGATACGCAGTATTTT. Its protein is CASSQETGGSDTQYF.

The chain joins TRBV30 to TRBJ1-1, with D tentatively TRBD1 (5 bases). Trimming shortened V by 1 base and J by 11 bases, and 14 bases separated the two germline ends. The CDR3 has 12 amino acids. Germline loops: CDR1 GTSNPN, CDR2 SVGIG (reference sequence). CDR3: CAWSGGVRGAFF. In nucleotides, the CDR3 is TGTGCCTGGAGTGGGGGGGTACGGGGGGCTTTCTTT.

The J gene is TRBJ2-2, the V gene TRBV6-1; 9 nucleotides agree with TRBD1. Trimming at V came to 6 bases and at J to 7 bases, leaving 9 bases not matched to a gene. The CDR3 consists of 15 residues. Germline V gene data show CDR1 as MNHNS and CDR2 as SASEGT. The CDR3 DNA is TGTGCCAGCAGAAACCGGGACAGGGTTATCGGGGAGCTGTTTTTT. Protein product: CASRNRDRVIGELFF.

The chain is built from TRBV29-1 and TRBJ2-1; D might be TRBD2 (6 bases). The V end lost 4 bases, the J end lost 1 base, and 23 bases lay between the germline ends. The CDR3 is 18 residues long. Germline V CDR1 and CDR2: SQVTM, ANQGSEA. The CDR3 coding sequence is TGCAGCGTTGTGAGGGAGGCTGGCCCGGTTCAGTCCTACAATGAGCAGTTCTTC. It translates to CSVVREAGPVQSYNEQFF.